This T cell receptor beta chain was found in a study of OX40 agonist ivuxolimab in advanced cancers. Overall study: Patients undergoing dose escalation presented with hepatocellular carcinoma, melanoma, renal cell or head and neck cancer. Cohort: around 86% men, mean age 60, aged about 20 to 80.

Details on this clone: Its antigen is unidentified.

Study-level findings and limits: Near-lowest levels of clonal expansion characterized partial responders at 0.1-3.0 mg/kg. By week 6 at 0.1 to 3.0 mg/kg, blood CD4+ and CD8+ T cells had expanded clonally.

The data were produced by immunoSEQ multiplex PCR, yet TCRdb's version contains in-frame clones alone and is incomplete. Of 45,000 to 55,000 clones listed, under 90% are singletons. J was trimmed by 3 bases and V by 3 bases; bases with no gene match: 5. This CDR3 is built from 15 residues. The V gene's germline CDR1 is SGDLS and CDR2 YYNGEE. V usage is TRBV9 and J usage is TRBJ2-1, with 8 positions matching TRBD2. The sample was CD4+ or CD8+ T cells sorted from blood, taken in a trial of the OX40 agonist ivuxolimab. This receptor was identified in an adult with an advanced solid tumor such as melanoma, head and neck, liver or kidney cancer. CDR3 region: CASSGSGSVYNEQFF. DNA of the CDR3: TGTGCCAGCAGCGGGAGCGGGAGTGTCTACAATGAGCAGTTCTTC.